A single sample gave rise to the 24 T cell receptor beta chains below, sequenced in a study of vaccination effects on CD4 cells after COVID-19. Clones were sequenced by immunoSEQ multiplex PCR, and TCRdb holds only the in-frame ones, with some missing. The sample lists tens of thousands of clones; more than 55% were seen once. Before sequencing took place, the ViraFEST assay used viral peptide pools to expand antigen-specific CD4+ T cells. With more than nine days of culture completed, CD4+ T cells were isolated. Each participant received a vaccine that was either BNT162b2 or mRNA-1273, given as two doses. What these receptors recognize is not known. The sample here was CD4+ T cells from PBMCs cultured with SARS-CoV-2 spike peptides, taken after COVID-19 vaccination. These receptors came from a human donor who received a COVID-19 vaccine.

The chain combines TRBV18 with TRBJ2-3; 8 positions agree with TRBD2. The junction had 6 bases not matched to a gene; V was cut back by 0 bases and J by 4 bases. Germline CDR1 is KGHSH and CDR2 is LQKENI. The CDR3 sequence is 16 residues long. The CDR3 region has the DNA TGTGCCAGCTCACCACCGGGGAGCGGGAGCCCAGATACGCAGTATTTT. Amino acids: CASSPPGSGSPDTQYF. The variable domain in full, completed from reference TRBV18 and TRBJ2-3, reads NAGVMQNPRHLVRRRGQEARLRCSPMKGHSHVYWYRQLPEEGLKFMVYLQKENIIDESGMPKERFSAEFPKEGPSILRIQQVVRGDSAAYFCASSPPGSGSPDTQYFGPGTRLTVL.

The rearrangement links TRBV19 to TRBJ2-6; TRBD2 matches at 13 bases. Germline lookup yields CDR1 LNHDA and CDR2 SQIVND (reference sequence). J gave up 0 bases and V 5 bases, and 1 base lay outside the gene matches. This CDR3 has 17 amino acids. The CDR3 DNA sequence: TGTGCCAGTAGTCGGACTAGCGGGAGCTCTGGGGCCAACGTCCTGACTTTC. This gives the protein CASSRTSGSSGANVLTF.

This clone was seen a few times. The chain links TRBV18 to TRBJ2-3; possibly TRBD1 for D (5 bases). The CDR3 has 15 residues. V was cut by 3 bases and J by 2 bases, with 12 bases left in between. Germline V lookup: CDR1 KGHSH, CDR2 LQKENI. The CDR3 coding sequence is TGTGCCAGCTCACCGCAGGGTGGCCCCACAGATACGCAGTATTTT. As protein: CASSPQGGPTDTQYF.

The CDR3 DNA sequence: TGCGCCAGCAGCCCTGATGGGATCCCGGGCACTGAAGCTTTCTTT. Translating it yields CASSPDGIPGTEAFF. The chain is built from TRBV5-1 and TRBJ1-1; no clear D gene. The V end was cut by 4 bases, the J end by 4 bases, with 17 bases between. The CDR3 loop spans 15 amino acids. The germline V gene encodes CDR1 SGHRS and CDR2 YFSETQ.

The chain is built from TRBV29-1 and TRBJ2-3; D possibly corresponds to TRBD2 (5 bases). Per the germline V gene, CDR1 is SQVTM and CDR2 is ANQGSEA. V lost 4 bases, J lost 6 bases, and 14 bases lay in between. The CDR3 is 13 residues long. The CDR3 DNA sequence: TGCAGCGTTGTCTACGGGAACCTCGATACGCAGTATTTT. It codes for CSVVYGNLDTQYF.

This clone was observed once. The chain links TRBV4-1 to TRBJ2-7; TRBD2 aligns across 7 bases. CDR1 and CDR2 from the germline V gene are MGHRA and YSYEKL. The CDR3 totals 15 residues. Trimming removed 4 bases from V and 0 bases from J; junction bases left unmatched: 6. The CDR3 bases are TGCGCCAGCAGCCCTAGCGGAGGCCGCTCCTACGAGCAGTACTTC. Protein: CASSPSGGRSYEQYF.

DNA of the CDR3: TGTGCCAGCAGTGAATATAGGACAGGGAATGGCTACACCTTC. This codes for CASSEYRTGNGYTF. The chain links TRBV25-1 to TRBJ1-2; 8 bases line up with TRBD1. Per germline, CDR1 MGHDK and CDR2 SYGVNS. The CDR3 has 14 amino acids. J gave up 6 bases and V 0 bases, and 3 bases lay outside the gene matches.

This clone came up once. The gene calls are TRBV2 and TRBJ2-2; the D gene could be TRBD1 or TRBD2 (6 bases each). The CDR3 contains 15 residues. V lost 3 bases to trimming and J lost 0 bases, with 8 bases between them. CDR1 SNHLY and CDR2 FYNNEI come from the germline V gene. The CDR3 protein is CASSEEGANTGELFF. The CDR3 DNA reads TGTGCCAGCAGTGAGGAGGGGGCGAACACCGGGGAGCTGTTTTTT.

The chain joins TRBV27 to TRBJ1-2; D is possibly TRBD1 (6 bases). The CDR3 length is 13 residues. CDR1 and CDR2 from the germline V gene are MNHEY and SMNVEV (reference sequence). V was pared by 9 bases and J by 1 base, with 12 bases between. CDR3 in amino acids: CARSGVINYGYTF. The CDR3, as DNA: TGTGCCAGATCAGGGGTCATTAACTATGGCTACACCTTC.

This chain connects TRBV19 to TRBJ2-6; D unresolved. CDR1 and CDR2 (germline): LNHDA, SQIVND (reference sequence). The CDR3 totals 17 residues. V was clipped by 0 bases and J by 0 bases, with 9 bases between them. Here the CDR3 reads CASSIELPSSGANVLTF. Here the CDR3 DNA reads TGTGCCAGTAGTATAGAACTTCCTAGCTCTGGGGCCAACGTCCTGACTTTC.

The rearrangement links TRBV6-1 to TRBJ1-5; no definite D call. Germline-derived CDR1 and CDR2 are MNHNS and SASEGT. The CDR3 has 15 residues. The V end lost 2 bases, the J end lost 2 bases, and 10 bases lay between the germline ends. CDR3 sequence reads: CASSEIGLGNQPQHF. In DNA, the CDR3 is TGTGCCAGCAGTGAAATAGGGTTAGGCAATCAGCCCCAGCATTTT.

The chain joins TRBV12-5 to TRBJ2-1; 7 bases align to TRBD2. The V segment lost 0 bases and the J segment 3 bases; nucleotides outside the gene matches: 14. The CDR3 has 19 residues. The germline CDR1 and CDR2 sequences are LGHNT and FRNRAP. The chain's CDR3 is CASGLVGAGPLSNYNEQFF. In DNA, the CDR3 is TGTGCTAGTGGTTTGGTAGGAGCGGGACCGCTTTCCAACTACAATGAGCAGTTCTTC.

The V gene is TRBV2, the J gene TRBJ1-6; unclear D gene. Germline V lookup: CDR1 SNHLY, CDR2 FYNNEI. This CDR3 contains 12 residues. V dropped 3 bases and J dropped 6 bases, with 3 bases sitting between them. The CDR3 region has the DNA TGTGCCAGCAGTGATGGTAATTCACCCCTCCACTTT. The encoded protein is CASSDGNSPLHF. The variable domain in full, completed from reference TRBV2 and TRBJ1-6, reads EPEVTQTPSHQVTQMGQEVILRCVPISNHLYFYWYRQILGQKVEFLVSFYNNEISEKSEIFDDQFSVERPDGSNFTLKIRSTKLEDSAMYFCASSDGNSPLHFGNGTRLTVT.

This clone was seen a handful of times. CDR3 DNA sequence: TGTGCCAGCAGCCAGACAGGGCGCAATCAGCCCCAGCATTTT. The encoded protein is CASSQTGRNQPQHF. The chain carries TRBV2 and TRBJ1-5, with 7 nucleotides matching TRBD1. V gave up 6 bases and J gave up 2 bases; unmatched junction bases: 4. The CDR3 is made up of 14 amino acids. Germline CDR1 and CDR2: SNHLY and FYNNEI.

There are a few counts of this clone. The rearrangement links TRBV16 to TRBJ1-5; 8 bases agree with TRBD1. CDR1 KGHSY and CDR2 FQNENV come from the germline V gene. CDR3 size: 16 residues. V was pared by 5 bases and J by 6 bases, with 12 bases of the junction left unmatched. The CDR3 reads CASSTLGQGVFQPQHF. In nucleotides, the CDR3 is TGTGCCAGCAGCACTCTTGGACAGGGTGTTTTTCAGCCCCAGCATTTT.

The CDR3 loop reads CASSEIWEQSYGYTF. The CDR3 region has the DNA TGTGCCAGCAGTGAAATATGGGAACAGTCCTATGGCTACACCTTC. The chain uses TRBV2 and TRBJ1-2; no clear D gene. Germline lookup yields CDR1 SNHLY and CDR2 FYNNEI. The CDR3 loop spans 15 amino acids. Deletions cut 2 bases from V and 4 bases from J, with 14 bases between.

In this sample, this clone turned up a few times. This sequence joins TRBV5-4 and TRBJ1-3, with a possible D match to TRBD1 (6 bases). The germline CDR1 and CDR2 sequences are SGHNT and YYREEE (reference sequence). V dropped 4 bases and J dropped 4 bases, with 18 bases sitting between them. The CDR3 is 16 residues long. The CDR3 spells CASSKGRGSQGNTIYF. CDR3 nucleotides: TGTGCCAGCAGCAAGGGCAGGGGCTCGCAAGGAAACACCATATATTTT.

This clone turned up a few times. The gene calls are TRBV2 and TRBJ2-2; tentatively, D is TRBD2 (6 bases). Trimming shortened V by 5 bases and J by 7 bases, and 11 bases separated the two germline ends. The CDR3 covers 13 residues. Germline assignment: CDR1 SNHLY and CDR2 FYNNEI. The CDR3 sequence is CASSTASVGELFF. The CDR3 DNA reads TGTGCCAGCAGTACCGCTAGCGTCGGGGAGCTGTTTTTT.

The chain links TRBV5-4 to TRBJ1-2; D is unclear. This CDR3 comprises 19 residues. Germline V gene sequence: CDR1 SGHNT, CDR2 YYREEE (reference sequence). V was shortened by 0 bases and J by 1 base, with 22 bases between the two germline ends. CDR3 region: CASSLASGAGPIFNYGYTF. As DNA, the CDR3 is TGTGCCAGCAGCTTGGCGTCTGGTGCAGGTCCCATATTTAACTATGGCTACACCTTC.

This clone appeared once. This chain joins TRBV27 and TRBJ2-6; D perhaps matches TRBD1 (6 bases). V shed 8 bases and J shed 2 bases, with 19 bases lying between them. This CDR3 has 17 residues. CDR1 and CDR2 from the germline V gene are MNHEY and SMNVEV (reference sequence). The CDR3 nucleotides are TGTGCCAGCCAGGGGATTCGGGGCGCGACTGGGGCCAACGTCCTGACTTTC. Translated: CASQGIRGATGANVLTF.

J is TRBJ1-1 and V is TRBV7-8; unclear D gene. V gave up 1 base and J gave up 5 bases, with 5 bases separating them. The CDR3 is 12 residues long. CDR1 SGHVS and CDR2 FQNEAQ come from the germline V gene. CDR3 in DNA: TGTGCCAGCAGCTTAGGGGAGACTGAAGCTTTCTTT. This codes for CASSLGETEAFF.

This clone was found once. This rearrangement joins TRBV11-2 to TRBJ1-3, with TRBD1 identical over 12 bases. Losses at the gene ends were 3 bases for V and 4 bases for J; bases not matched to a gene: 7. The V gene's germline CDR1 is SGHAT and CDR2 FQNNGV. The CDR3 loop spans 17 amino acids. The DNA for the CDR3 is TGTGCCAGCAGCTTTGATCGGGACAGGGGGCCCGGAAACACCATATATTTT. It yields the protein CASSFDRDRGPGNTIYF.

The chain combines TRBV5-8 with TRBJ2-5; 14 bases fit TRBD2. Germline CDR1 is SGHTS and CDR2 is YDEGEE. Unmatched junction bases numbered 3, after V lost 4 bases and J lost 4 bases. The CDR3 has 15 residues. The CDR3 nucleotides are TGTGCCAGCAGCGCGGGACTAGCGGGAGCAGAGACCCAGTACTTC. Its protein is CASSAGLAGAETQYF. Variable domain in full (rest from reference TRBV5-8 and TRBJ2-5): EAGVTQSPTHLIKTRGQQATLRCSPISGHTSVYWYQQALGLGLQFLLWYDEGEERNRGNFPPRFSGRQFPNYSSELNVNALELEDSALYLCASSAGLAGAETQYFGPGTRLLVL.

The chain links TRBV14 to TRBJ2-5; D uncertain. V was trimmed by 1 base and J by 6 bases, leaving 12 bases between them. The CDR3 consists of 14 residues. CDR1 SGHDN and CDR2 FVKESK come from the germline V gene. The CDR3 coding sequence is TGTGCCAGCAGCCAAGTTCTTGCAGGTCAGACCCAGTACTTC. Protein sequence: CASSQVLAGQTQYF. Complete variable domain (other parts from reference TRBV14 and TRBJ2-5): EAGVTQFPSHSVIEKGQTVTLRCDPISGHDNLYWYRRVMGKEIKFLLHFVKESKQDESGMPNNRFLAERTGGTYSTLKVQPAELEDSGVYFCASSQVLAGQTQYFGPGTRLLVL.